This T cell receptor (beta chain) was found in a study of T cells after yellow fever vaccination. Study information: Fractions containing few cells were prepared with SMART-Seq v4 Ultra Low Input.

To note about this clonotype: The antigen is undetermined.

Study-level results: Booster sampling recovered most clones from primary vaccination (around 97% CD4, roughly 88% CD8).

The junction had 12 bases not matched to a gene; V was cut back by 1 base and J by 5 bases. Germline CDR1 reads LGHNA; CDR2 reads YNFKEQ. This CDR3 is 17 amino acids long. Researchers made TCR cDNA using 5'RACE template switching, and this step added a universal primer site and UMIs. TCRdb reprocessed the 5' RACE reads with MiXCR, giving one entry per CDR3 protein. The sample has about 350,000 distinct CDR3 sequences; roughly 4.3% are singletons. This TCR was recovered from a man aged 18 to 29 who received the YFV17D yellow fever vaccine. The genes are TRBV4-2 and TRBJ2-5; 8 nucleotides match TRBD2. Sequencing used PBMCs, obtained 5 days after the yellow fever booster vaccination. CDR3 amino acids: CASSQGYGGAVEETQYF. DNA of the CDR3: TGTGCCAGCAGCCAAGGATACGGGGGGGCGGTAGAGGAGACCCAGTACTTC.